Ten or more counts support the clone carrying this TCR beta chain. The data originate from a study of T cells after yellow fever vaccination. Findings of the study overall: The secondary response showed a weaker magnitude and a faster peak, day 5 versus 15. Clonotype sharing between CD4 and CD8 compartments was small.

The V gene lost 2 bases and the J gene lost 6 bases, with 12 bases spanning the gap. The CDR3 is made up of 14 amino acids. The V gene's germline CDR1 is SGHRS and CDR2 YFSETQ. UMIs were added to TCR cDNA along with a universal primer site when it was made by 5'RACE template switching. TCRdb reanalysed the 5' RACE reads using MiXCR and keeps one entry per CDR3 protein. This table has about 25,000 distinct CDR3 sequences, around 3.4% appearing once. This TCR was sampled from a man between 18 and 35 years old who received the YFV17D yellow fever vaccine. The specimen was PBMCs, either bulk or a sorted T-cell subset (CD4+, CD8+, memory, or dextramer-sorted; not recorded which), collected approximately 40 days after the first yellow fever vaccination. The chain employs TRBV5-1 and TRBJ2-1; D is possibly TRBD1 (6 bases). CDR3 sequence: CASSLGQKSNEQFF. In DNA form, the CDR3 reads TGCGCCAGCAGCTTAGGACAGAAGAGCAATGAGCAGTTCTTC.